These 26 T cell receptor beta chains were sequenced from one sample in a study of early T cells in non-severe SARS-CoV-2 infection (dated by TCRdb to about 2021). Library generation was performed with 5' RACE. This sample was sequenced with a NextSeq 500. The public reads were run again by TCRdb, first through fastp at Q25 and then through MiXCR, and only productive beta chains were kept. Rows with one shared CDR3 protein collapse into an entry with the most common genes and DNA. The sample table records around 58,000 distinct CDR3 sequences; about an eighth of these occur just once. The ten largest clones capture roughly a tenth of the sample. Sample: whole blood. These receptor sequences come from an adult who was a healthcare worker with PCR-confirmed SARS-CoV-2 infection or an uninfected control (not recorded which).

The chain links TRBV20-1 to TRBJ2-3; D gene unclear. This CDR3 has 11 residues. Germline CDR1 reads DFQATT; CDR2 reads SNEGSKA (reference sequence). The V gene lost 6 bases and the J gene lost 7 bases, with 11 bases spanning the gap. The CDR3 DNA sequence: TGCAGTGCCCAAGGTCCTCATACGCAGTATTTT. It codes for CSAQGPHTQYF.

This chain uses TRBV28 with TRBJ1-1; D is uncertain. Trimming took 2 bases from V and 1 from J, leaving 8 bases between them. The CDR3 totals 14 residues. Per germline, CDR1 MDHEN and CDR2 SYDVKM. CDR3 residues: CASSLGRRNTEAFF. CDR3 DNA: TGTGCCAGCAGTTTAGGCAGGAGGAACACTGAAGCTTTCTTT.

This clonotype showed up just a few times. The missing conserved phenylalanine or tryptophan at the end of this CDR3 makes a read error likely. It is unclear where the CDR3 begins or ends on the DNA, so no DNA is shown, and the CDR3 is as TCRdb lists it. The chain has TRBV11-2 and TRBJ2-5. Germline V lookup: CDR1 SGHAT, CDR2 FQNNGV. A total of 11 residues make up the CDR3, ends included. This CDR3 is CASSFGRQVTV.

This clonotype was recorded many times. The rearrangement uses TRBV6-6 and TRBJ2-1, with D possibly matching TRBD2 (6 bases). V was shortened by 6 bases and J by 4 bases, with 19 bases between the two germline ends. This CDR3 has 16 residues. CDR1 MNHNY and CDR2 SVGAGI come from the germline V gene (reference sequence). Written as DNA, the CDR3 is TGTGCCAGCAGCCCCCGGGGGTGGGGCTCTTACAATGAGCAGTTCTTC. This sequence encodes CASSPRGWGSYNEQFF.

J is TRBJ1-4 and V is TRBV4-1; a possible D gene is TRBD1 (6 bases). Germline values: CDR1 MGHRA, CDR2 YSYEKL. Trimming removed 0 bases from V and 8 bases from J, with 10 bases in between. The CDR3 runs to 14 residues. The chain's CDR3 is CASSQDQGLEKLFF. DNA for the CDR3: TGCGCCAGCAGCCAAGATCAGGGGTTAGAAAAACTGTTTTTT.

About this clonotype: Given a much more abundant clone one base away, this may be a read error. The V call is TRBV5-6, the J call TRBJ1-4; maybe TRBD1 (6 bases). CDR3 length equals 14 residues. The ends were cut back, 7 bases at V and 2 bases at J, with 12 bases in the middle. Germline lookup yields CDR1 SGHDT and CDR2 YYEEEE. CDR3 nucleotides: TGTGCCAGCGGCCCACAGGGCACTAATGAAAAACTGTTTTTT. This sequence encodes CASGPQGTNEKLFF.

The chain joins TRBV29-1 to TRBJ1-6; D unclear. The CDR3 loop spans 13 amino acids. Trimming cost V 8 bases and J 7 bases, with 15 bases left between them. CDR1 and CDR2 (germline): SQVTM, ANQGSEA. The CDR3 spells CSYSAGMNSPLHF. The CDR3 region has the DNA TGCAGCTACAGTGCGGGGATGAATTCACCCCTCCACTTT.

This clonotype was counted many times. The chain links TRBV12-3 or TRBV12-4 to TRBJ2-1; tentatively, D is TRBD1 or TRBD2 (5 bases each). V was cut by 6 bases and J by 1 base, with 13 bases left in between. The CDR3 runs to 15 residues. The CDR3 protein is CASSPRDASYNEQFF. CDR3 coding DNA: TGTGCCAGCAGCCCTCGGGACGCGTCCTACAATGAGCAGTTCTTC.

This clonotype has more than one count but fewer than ten. The chain couples TRBV7-9 to TRBJ2-3; 7 bases agree with TRBD2. Losses at the gene ends were 2 bases for V and 0 bases for J; bases not matched to a gene: 5. The CDR3 length is 16 residues. CDR1 and CDR2 (germline): SEHNR, FQNEAQ (reference sequence). The CDR3 sequence is CASSLRAGSSTDTQYF. The CDR3 DNA is TGTGCCAGCAGCTTAAGAGCGGGGTCAAGCACAGATACGCAGTATTTT.

This clonotype occurred once. The chain uses TRBV11-1 and TRBJ2-2; 9 bases agree with TRBD2. The CDR3 covers 15 residues. With V trimmed by 5 bases and J by 4 bases, 5 bases remained unmatched. CDR1 and CDR2 from the germline V gene are SGHAT and FQDESV (reference sequence). The CDR3 region is CASSIGLASTGELFF. The CDR3 DNA is TGTGCCAGCAGCATCGGACTAGCGAGCACCGGGGAGCTGTTTTTT.

The V gene is TRBV27, the J gene TRBJ1-5, with D unclear. V lost 3 bases to trimming and J lost 0 bases, with 12 bases between them. From germline, CDR1 is MNHEY and CDR2 SMNVEV (reference sequence). The CDR3 extends over 16 amino acids. The CDR3 here is CASSLNREYSNQPQHF. The CDR3 DNA is TGTGCCAGCAGTTTGAACAGAGAGTATAGCAATCAGCCCCAGCATTTT.

This clonotype was counted a few times. The chain employs TRBV12-3 or TRBV12-4 and TRBJ1-6; D not resolved. This CDR3 contains 16 residues. Trimming removed 6 bases at V and 5 bases at J, with 17 bases between. CDR3 protein: CASSEGWGWDNSPLHF. The CDR3 DNA is TGTGCCAGCAGCGAAGGGTGGGGTTGGGATAATTCACCCCTCCACTTT.

The genes are TRBV5-4 and TRBJ2-5, with 13 bases fitting TRBD2. V lost 5 bases to trimming and J lost 7 bases; unmatched junction nucleotides: 14. The CDR3 is 17 residues long. The germline V gene has CDR1 SGHNT and CDR2 YYREEE (reference sequence). The CDR3 sequence is CASSTSGGAYQERTQYF. In DNA, the CDR3 is TGTGCCAGCAGTACTAGCGGGGGGGCTTATCAAGAGAGGACCCAGTACTTC.

This clonotype was observed many times. The chain uses TRBV19 and TRBJ1-5; 8 bases map to TRBD1. CDR1 LNHDA and CDR2 SQIVND come from the germline V gene (reference sequence). The CDR3 is 16 residues long. V shed 7 bases and J 4 bases; nucleotides not matched to a gene: 12. The CDR3 nucleotides read TGTGCCAGTAAAAAGGGGCAGGGGGCATGGAATCAGCCCCAGCATTTT. This translates into CASKKGQGAWNQPQHF.

This clonotype was recorded at least ten times. The rearrangement joins TRBV7-3 to TRBJ1-6, with D perhaps matching TRBD1 (5 bases). Germline V lookup: CDR1 SGHTA, CDR2 FQGTGA. Trimming pared 3 bases from V and 10 bases from J, leaving 10 bases between. CDR3 length: 13 residues. The CDR3 bases are TGTGCCAGCAGCTTCGGGGGAGGCTCACCCCTCCACTTT. Translating gives CASSFGGGSPLHF.

This clonotype was seen many times. The chain uses TRBV4-3 and TRBJ2-7; 9 positions match TRBD2. The length of the CDR3 is 15 residues. Germline CDR1 reads LGHNA; CDR2 reads YSLEER. With 1 base clipped from V and 4 bases from J, the junction kept 5 bases outside the gene matches. The CDR3 here is CASSQGASGTYEQYF. The DNA for the CDR3 is TGCGCCAGCAGCCAAGGGGCTAGCGGGACGTACGAGCAGTACTTC.

The V call is TRBV3-1, the J call TRBJ1-1; TRBD1 is a possible D gene (6 bases). The CDR3 is 16 residues long. Per germline, CDR1 LGHDT and CDR2 YNNKEL (reference sequence). Trimming left V 0 bases short and J 5 bases short, with 16 bases between. The CDR3 region has the DNA TGTGCCAGCAGCCAAGAAGAGACAGGTTGGGGGACTGAAGCTTTCTTT. Protein product: CASSQEETGWGTEAFF.

This clonotype was counted ten times or more. The chain links TRBV19 to TRBJ1-2; TRBD1 agrees at 7 bases. The ends lost 8 bases at V and 1 base at J; junction bases unmatched: 16. This CDR3 comprises 17 residues. CDR1 LNHDA and CDR2 SQIVND come from the germline V gene (reference sequence). CDR3 nucleotide sequence: TGTGCCAGTTTCGACAAGTTCCCGGGACAGCTTAACTATGGCTACACCTTC. This codes for CASFDKFPGQLNYGYTF.

This clonotype was counted ten times or more. The chain links TRBV3-1 to TRBJ2-5, with a possible D match to TRBD2 (6 bases). V lost 0 bases, J lost 6 bases, and 8 bases lay in between. Looked up from germline, CDR1 is LGHDT and CDR2 is YNNKEL (reference sequence). This CDR3 comprises 13 residues. The CDR3 DNA reads as TGTGCCAGCAGCCAAGATGGGGGGAAGACCCAGTACTTC. It is translated as CASSQDGGKTQYF.

Comment on this clonotype: A single base separates this from a much larger clone, so it may be a read error. The rearrangement links TRBV11-1 to TRBJ2-2, with D perhaps TRBD2 (5 bases). The germline CDR1 and CDR2 sequences are SGHAT and FQDESV (reference sequence). The CDR3 is 16 amino acids. DNA of the CDR3: TGTGCCAGCAGCTTAGCTGGCTGGGAAGACACCGGGGTGCTGTTTTTT. It yields the protein CASSLAGWEDTGVLFF.

This clonotype has a handful of counts. The genes are TRBV7-9 and TRBJ2-5, with TRBD1 matching over 10 bases. Germline-derived CDR1 and CDR2 are SEHNR and FQNEAQ (reference sequence). This CDR3 comprises 16 residues. V shed 6 bases, J shed 4 bases, and the junction held 11 bases outside the gene matches. The CDR3 here is CASSYTTGTGVETQYF. The CDR3 DNA is TGTGCCAGCAGTTACACCACCGGGACAGGGGTAGAGACCCAGTACTTC.

There are many counts of this clonotype. The rearrangement links TRBV7-9 to TRBJ1-2, with 7 nucleotides matching TRBD1. CDR3 size: 15 residues. Germline lookup yields CDR1 SEHNR and CDR2 FQNEAQ (reference sequence). V lost 5 bases, J lost 5 bases, and 11 bases stayed unmatched. In DNA form, the CDR3 reads TGTGCCAGCAGCCCCAGACAGGGAAGAGCTTATGGCTACACCTTC. Encoded protein: CASSPRQGRAYGYTF.

There are many counts of this clonotype. The chain employs TRBV11-3 and TRBJ2-7; the match to TRBD1 covers 10 bases. Looked up from germline, CDR1 is SGHNT and CDR2 is YENEEA. V lost 4 bases to trimming and J lost 7 bases; unmatched junction nucleotides: 10. The CDR3 is 15 amino acids. CDR3 protein: CASSSRTGGPSEQYF. The CDR3 DNA sequence: TGTGCCAGCAGCTCCCGGACAGGGGGGCCTTCGGAGCAGTACTTC.

The chain employs TRBV12-3 or TRBV12-4 and TRBJ1-2; tentatively, D is TRBD1 (5 bases). The CDR3 is 13 amino acids. V was clipped by 4 bases and J by 6 bases, with 12 bases between them. The CDR3 nucleotides read TGTGCCAGCAGTTGGACGGGGGATCATGGCTACACCTTC. It is translated as CASSWTGDHGYTF.

This chain connects TRBV7-2 to TRBJ2-7, with D unclear. CDR3 length: 15 residues. V lost 6 bases and J lost 0, with 15 bases in between. Germline CDR1 and CDR2: SGHTA and FQGNSA. Here the CDR3 DNA reads TGTGCCAGCAGTGACCAGTGGGGTAGCTCCTACGAGCAGTACTTC. Its protein is CASSDQWGSSYEQYF.

This clonotype has only one observation. This chain joins TRBV10-2 and TRBJ2-6; D gene uncertain. Germline V gene data show CDR1 as WSHSY and CDR2 as SAAADI. CDR3 length: 16 residues. The ends were cut back, 0 bases at V and 2 bases at J, with 8 bases in the middle. The CDR3 sequence: CASSESNRAGANVLTF. CDR3 DNA: TGCGCCAGCAGTGAGTCGAATAGGGCTGGGGCCAACGTCCTGACTTTC.